The present T cell receptor (beta chain) was sequenced within a study of blood T cell repertoires in COVID-19 (dated by TCRdb to 2020 to 2021). Regarding the research as a whole: The collaborator samples originated in the United States, Italy and Spain and spanned the acute and convalescent phases of COVID-19. The material from the prospective study consisted of cDNA or gDNA derived from T cells, B-cell-depleted T cells, or PBMCs. Deeply sampled blood TCRbeta repertoires from subjects exposed to, actively infected with, or recovered from COVID-19 were included in the dataset. The repertoires were made available in a free public database intended to serve as a resource for research on the immune response to SARS-CoV-2. The samples were drawn from two sources: the first 160 participants of the ongoing ImmuneRACE study, and fewer than 1,500 subjects contributed by 6 global collaborators. Sample metadata almost always included a de-identified subject ID, COVID-19 status, age in years and sex. Where HLA class I and class II types were available, the types were taken from metadata supplied by the sample provider, not from assay-based typing.

The immunoSEQ Assay, a bias-controlled multiplex PCR, was used to amplify TCRbeta CDR3 regions from genomic DNA. Regarding the original processing steps: The number of nucleated cells in each sample was estimated by amplification of reference gene primers within the assay. Sequence reads were collapsed and filtered to measure the absolute abundance of every unique TCRbeta CDR3 rearrangement. For each sample, productive Simpson clonality was calculated as the square root of Simpson's diversity index across productive rearrangements. TCRdb holds this immuneACCESS table with in-frame rearrangements only. Some clones are missing; in checked studies, unresolved V genes explain under half, and the rest has no known cause. V, J and clone size derive from that table, while D and trimming were established from the DNA sequence. For this sample there are 50,000 to 65,000 clones; more than 85% appear just once. 4.5% to 5.5% of the sample belongs to the ten largest clones.

Collaborating institutions collected whole blood in K2EDTA tubes following their own protocols. For TCRbeta analysis, collaborators shipped samples in one of three forms: frozen whole blood, isolated PBMCs, or DNA extracted from either of those sample types. The CDR3 starts with the cysteine, ends with the phenylalanine, and has 14 residues. Only the CDR3 part of the read is kept: 42 bases, read in frame from the first base. According to the germline V gene, CDR1 reads MNHNS and CDR2 reads SASEGT. V is clipped by 3 bases and J by 0 bases, and the sequence between their germline boundaries is 7 bases long. Summary of the overall study and its limitations: Clinical and demographic metadata were provided uncurated, with the amount varying by source and participant.

With regard to this clone: Its antigen is unknown. The record has no base qualities; no much larger clone is one base away.

This sequence uses TRBV6-1 and TRBJ2-3; TRBD1 is perhaps the D gene, given 6 matching bases. Sample: peripheral blood. The TCR was taken from a man aged 50 or older with active COVID-19. The base sequence is TGTGCCAGCAGTGATAGGGGGAGCACAGATACGCAGTATTTT. The translation is CASSDRGSTDTQYF.